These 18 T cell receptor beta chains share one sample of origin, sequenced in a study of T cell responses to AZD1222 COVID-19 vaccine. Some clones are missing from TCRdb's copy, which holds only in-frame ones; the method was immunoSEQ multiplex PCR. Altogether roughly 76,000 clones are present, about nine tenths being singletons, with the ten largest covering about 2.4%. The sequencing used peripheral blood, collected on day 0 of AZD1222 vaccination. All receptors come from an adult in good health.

Written as DNA, the CDR3 is TGTGCCAGCAGCCAGGATCAGGGAACTCAGCCCCAGCATTTT. Translation: CASSQDQGTQPQHF. The chain links TRBV3-1 (or the pseudogene TRBV3-2) to TRBJ1-5; TRBD1 might be the D (5 bases). Trimming removed 3 bases from V and 6 bases from J, with 12 bases in between. The CDR3 consists of 14 residues. Germline assignment: CDR1 LGHDT and CDR2 YNNKEL (reference sequence).

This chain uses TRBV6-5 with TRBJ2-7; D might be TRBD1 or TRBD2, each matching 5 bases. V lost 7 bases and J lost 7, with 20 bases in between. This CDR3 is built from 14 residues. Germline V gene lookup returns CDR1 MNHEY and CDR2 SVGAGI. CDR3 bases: TGTGCCAGCACCCCAGGGACGGTAAGGGGTGAGCAGTACTTC. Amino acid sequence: CASTPGTVRGEQYF.

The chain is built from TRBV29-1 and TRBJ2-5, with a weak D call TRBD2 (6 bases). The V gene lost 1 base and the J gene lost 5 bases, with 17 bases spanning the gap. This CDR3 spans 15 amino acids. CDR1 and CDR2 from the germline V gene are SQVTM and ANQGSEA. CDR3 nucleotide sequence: TGCAGCGTTGAAGGCATGGGGCAGGGAGGTGAGACCCAGTACTTC. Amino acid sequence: CSVEGMGQGGETQYF.

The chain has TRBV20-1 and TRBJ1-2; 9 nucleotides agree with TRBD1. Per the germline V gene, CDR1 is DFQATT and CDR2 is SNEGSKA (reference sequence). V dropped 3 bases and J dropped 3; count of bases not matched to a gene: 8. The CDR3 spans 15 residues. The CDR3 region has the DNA TGCAGTGCTAGTCGGGACAGGGAGGTCGACTATGGCTACACCTTC. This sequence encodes CSASRDREVDYGYTF.

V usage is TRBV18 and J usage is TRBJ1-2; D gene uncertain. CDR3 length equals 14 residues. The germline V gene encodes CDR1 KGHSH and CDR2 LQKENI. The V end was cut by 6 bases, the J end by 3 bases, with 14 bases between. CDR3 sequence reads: CASSSPPGDYGYTF. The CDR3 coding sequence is TGTGCCAGCTCCTCTCCGCCAGGCGACTATGGCTACACCTTC.

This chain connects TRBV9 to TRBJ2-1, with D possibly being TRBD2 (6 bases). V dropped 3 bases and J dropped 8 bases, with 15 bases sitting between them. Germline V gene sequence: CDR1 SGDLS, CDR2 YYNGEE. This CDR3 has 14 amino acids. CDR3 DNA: TGTGCCAGCAGCGATCGGACTACCGTAGATGAGCAGTTCTTC. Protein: CASSDRTTVDEQFF. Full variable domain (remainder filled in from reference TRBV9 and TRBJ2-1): DSGVTQTPKHLITATGQRVTLRCSPRSGDLSVYWYQQSLDQGLQFLIQYYNGEERAKGNILERFSAQQFPDLHSELNLSSLELGDSALYFCASSDRTTVDEQFFGPGTRLTVL.

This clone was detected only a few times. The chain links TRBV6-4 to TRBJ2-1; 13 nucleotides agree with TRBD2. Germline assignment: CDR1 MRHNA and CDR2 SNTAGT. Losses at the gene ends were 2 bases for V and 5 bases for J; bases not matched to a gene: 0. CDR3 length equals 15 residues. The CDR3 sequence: CASSDGTSGNNEQFF. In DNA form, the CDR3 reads TGTGCCAGCAGTGACGGGACTAGCGGGAACAATGAGCAGTTCTTC.

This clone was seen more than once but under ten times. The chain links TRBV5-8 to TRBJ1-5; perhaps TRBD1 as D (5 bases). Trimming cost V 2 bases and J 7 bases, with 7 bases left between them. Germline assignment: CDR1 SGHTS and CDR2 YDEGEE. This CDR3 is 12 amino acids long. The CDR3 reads CASSFWGQPQHF. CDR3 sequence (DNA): TGTGCCAGCAGCTTCTGGGGCCAGCCCCAGCATTTT.

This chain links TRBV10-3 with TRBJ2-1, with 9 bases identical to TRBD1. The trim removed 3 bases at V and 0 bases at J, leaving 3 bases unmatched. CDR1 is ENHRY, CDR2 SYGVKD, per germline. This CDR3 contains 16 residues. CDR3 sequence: CAISDPGQGSYNEQFF. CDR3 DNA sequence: TGTGCCATCAGTGATCCGGGACAGGGCTCCTACAATGAGCAGTTCTTC.

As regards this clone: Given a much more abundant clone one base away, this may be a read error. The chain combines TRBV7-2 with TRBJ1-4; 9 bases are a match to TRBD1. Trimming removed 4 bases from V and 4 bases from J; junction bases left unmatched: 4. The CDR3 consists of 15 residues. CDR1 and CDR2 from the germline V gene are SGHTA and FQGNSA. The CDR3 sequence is CASSSGDRDNEKLFF. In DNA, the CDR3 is TGTGCCAGCAGCTCAGGGGACAGGGATAATGAAAAACTGTTTTTT.

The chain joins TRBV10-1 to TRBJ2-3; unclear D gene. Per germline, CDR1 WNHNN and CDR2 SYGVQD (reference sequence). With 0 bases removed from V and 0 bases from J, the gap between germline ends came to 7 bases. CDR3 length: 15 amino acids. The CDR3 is CASSESIGSTDTQYF. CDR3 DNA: TGCGCCAGCAGTGAGTCGATAGGTAGCACAGATACGCAGTATTTT.

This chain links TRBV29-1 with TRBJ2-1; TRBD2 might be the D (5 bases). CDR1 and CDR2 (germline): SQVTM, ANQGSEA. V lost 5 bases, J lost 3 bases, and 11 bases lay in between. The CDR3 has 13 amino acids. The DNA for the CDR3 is TGCAGCGTTAAAGGACTCGGCTACAATGAGCAGTTCTTC. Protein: CSVKGLGYNEQFF.

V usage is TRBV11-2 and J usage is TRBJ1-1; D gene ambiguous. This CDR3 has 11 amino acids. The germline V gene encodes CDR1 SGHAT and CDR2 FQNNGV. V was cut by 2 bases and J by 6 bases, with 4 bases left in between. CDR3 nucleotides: TGTGCCAGCAGCTTATTATCTGAAGCTTTCTTT. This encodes CASSLLSEAFF.

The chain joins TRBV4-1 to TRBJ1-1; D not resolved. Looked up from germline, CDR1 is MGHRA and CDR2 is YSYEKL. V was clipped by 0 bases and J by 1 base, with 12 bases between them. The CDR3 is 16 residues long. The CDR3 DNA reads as TGCGCCAGCAGCCAAGATAGCGGGCGTGCGAACACTGAAGCTTTCTTT. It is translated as CASSQDSGRANTEAFF.

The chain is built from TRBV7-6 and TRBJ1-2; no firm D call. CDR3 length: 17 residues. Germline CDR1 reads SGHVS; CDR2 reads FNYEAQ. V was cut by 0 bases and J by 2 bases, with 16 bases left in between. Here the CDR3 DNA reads TGTGCCAGCAGCTTAGCGGAGGGCTACGTTTTGAACTATGGCTACACCTTC. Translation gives CASSLAEGYVLNYGYTF. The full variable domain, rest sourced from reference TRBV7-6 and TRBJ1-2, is GAGVSQSPRYKVTKRGQDVALRCDPISGHVSLYWYRQALGQGPEFLTYFNYEAQQDKSGLPNDRFSAERPEGSISTLTIQRTEQRDSAMYRCASSLAEGYVLNYGYTFGSGTRLTVV.

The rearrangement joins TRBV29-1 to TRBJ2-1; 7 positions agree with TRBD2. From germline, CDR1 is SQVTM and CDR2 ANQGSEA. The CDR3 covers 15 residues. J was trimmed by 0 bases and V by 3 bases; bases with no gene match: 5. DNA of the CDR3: TGCAGCGTTGACATACGCGGGAGCTCCTACAATGAGCAGTTCTTC. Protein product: CSVDIRGSSYNEQFF.

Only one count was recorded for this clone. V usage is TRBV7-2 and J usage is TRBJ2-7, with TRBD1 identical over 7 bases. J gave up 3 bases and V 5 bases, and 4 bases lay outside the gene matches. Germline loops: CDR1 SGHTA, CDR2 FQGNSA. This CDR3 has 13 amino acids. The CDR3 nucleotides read TGTGCCAGCAGCCTGGGACAGAACTACGAGCAGTACTTC. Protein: CASSLGQNYEQYF. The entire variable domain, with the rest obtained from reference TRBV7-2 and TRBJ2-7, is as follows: GAGVSQSPSNKVTEKGKDVELRCDPISGHTALYWYRQSLGQGLEFLIYFQGNSAPDKSGLPSDRFSAERTGGSVSTLTIQRTQQEDSAVYLCASSLGQNYEQYFGPGTRLTVT.

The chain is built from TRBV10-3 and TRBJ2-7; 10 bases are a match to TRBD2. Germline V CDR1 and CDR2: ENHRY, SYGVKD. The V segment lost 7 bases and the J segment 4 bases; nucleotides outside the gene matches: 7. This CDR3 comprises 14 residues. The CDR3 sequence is CAITSSGGGYEQYF. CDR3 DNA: TGTGCCATCACCTCTAGCGGGGGCGGGTACGAGCAGTACTTC.